This entry lists 2 T cell receptor delta chains sequenced from one sample in a study of gamma-delta T cells after stem cell transplantation. TCRdb called clones from the RT-PCR reads again using CATT. The sample yields some 2,900 delta-chain clones, under 3% seen once. Specimen: gamma-delta T cells. The receptors derive from a human donor. It is not recorded whose cells these are; they may come from a transplant donor.

On this clone: The protein held in TCRdb is that of a much larger clone and does not match this DNA's translation at residue 5, likely because of a read error; the protein shown is translated from the DNA. The chain is built from TRDV2 and TRDJ1; 13 bases map to TRDD3. The CDR3 consists of 17 residues. The germline V gene has CDR1 GEAIGNYY and CDR2 EKD. V trimming: 0 bases; J trimming: 4 bases; junction bases outside the gene matches: 7. DNA of the CDR3: TGTGCCTGTGACACCGTACTGGGGGATACGCGTGACGATAAACTCATCTTT. This encodes CACDTVLGDTRDDKLIF.

In its sample, this clone is medium-sized. This chain uses TRDV2 with TRDJ3; 7 bases map to TRDD3. Germline V CDR1 and CDR2: GEAIGNYY, EKD. The CDR3 length is 19 residues. J gave up 0 bases and V 2 bases, and 9 bases lay outside the gene matches. CDR3 protein: CACDILGTKSSWDTRQMFF. The CDR3 DNA is TGTGCCTGTGACATACTGGGGACCAAAAGCTCCTGGGACACCCGACAGATGTTTTTC.